This T cell receptor (beta chain) originates from a study of T cell repertoires in cytomegalovirus infection. Study-level information: Carrying CMV and the relevant HLA type showed in public TCR beta signatures.

This clonotype appeared a few times. The antigen is unknown. The germline V gene encodes CDR1 SEHNR and CDR2 FQNEAQ (reference sequence). The CDR3 length is 13 residues. Trimming stripped 2 bases from V and 5 bases from J, with 10 bases between. One entry per CDR3 protein, called by TCRdb with MiXCR from the reads. The sample shows some 120,000 distinct CDR3 sequences, about 32% of them seen only once. The sample in question was CD8+ T cells from cultured PBMCs, obtained from culture after CMV antigen stimulation. V and J are TRBV7-9 and TRBJ2-7; no definite D call. This TCR was sampled from a human donor in good health (CMV status not recorded). Some clones in this sample may be carry-over from other donors' samples. The CDR3, as DNA: TGTGCCAGCAGCTTAAAACCGCCCGACGAGCAGTACTTC. The encoded protein is CASSLKPPDEQYF.